The 31 T cell receptor beta chains listed next were all sequenced from one sample in a study of T-cell memory formation after mild COVID-19 (dated by TCRdb to the early 2020s). Library preparation used 5' RACE. Instrument used: Illumina NovaSeq 6000. TCRdb's own reprocessing of the public reads used fastp at Q25 and MiXCR and kept productive beta chains. Here each entry gathers all rows of one CDR3 protein and keeps the most common genes and DNA. The sample contains 500,000 to 600,000 distinct CDR3 sequences, approximately 18% of them found a single time. The ten largest clones add up to approximately 12% of the sample. The sequenced material came from PBMCs or a T cell subset sorted from them (not recorded which). Every receptor here comes from an adult woman who had mild COVID-19 (a few samples of this study predate the infection). The sample titles of this study are shuffled in the database, so cell type and time point are left out; the donor was told from shared clones.

The chain recombines TRBV18 with TRBJ2-1, with TRBD2 matching over 16 bases. The V and J ends lost 5 bases and 7 bases, in that order; junction bases with no gene match: 5. The CDR3 extends over 16 amino acids. Looked up from germline, CDR1 is KGHSH and CDR2 is LQKENI. The CDR3 protein is CASSSPGLAGGNEQFF. CDR3 coding DNA: TGTGCCAGCTCATCCCCGGGACTAGCGGGAGGGAATGAGCAGTTCTTC.

The rearrangement uses TRBV5-1 and TRBJ2-1; D is ambiguous. V shed 0 bases and J shed 5 bases, with 3 bases lying between them. The CDR3 is 12 amino acids. The germline gives CDR1 SGHRS, CDR2 YFSETQ. For the CDR3, the DNA is TGCGCCAGCAGCTTGGAGAACAATGAGCAGTTCTTC. Its translation is CASSLENNEQFF.

The chain carries TRBV19 and TRBJ2-7; possibly TRBD2 for D (5 bases). Trimming left V 1 base short and J 0 bases short, with 10 bases between. Looked up from germline, CDR1 is LNHDA and CDR2 is SQIVND (reference sequence). This CDR3 contains 15 residues. This CDR3 is CASSIGSEVSYEQYF. Written as DNA, the CDR3 is TGTGCCAGTAGTATAGGTAGCGAGGTCTCCTACGAGCAGTACTTC.

CDR3 in amino acids: CASSKAHGGPRYSGNTIYF. The CDR3 DNA is TGTGCCAGCAGCAAAGCGCACGGAGGACCCCGCTACTCTGGAAACACCATATATTTT. This chain connects TRBV21-1 to TRBJ1-3. TRBV21-1 has pseudogene status. The CDR3 loop spans 19 amino acids.

The CDR3 DNA follows: TGTGCCACCGCTGATACCGGTTCTTTTGGCTACACCTTC. This gives the protein CATADTGSFGYTF. The genes are TRBV19 and TRBJ1-2; D remains unclear. Germline V gives CDR1 LNHDA, CDR2 SQIVND (reference sequence). CDR3 length equals 13 residues. V was cut by 10 bases and J by 7 bases, with 19 bases left in between.

This clonotype was found many times. The rearrangement uses TRBV28 and TRBJ2-7; D is ambiguous. Trimming removed 6 bases at V and 2 bases at J, with 5 bases between. The germline V gene has CDR1 MDHEN and CDR2 SYDVKM. This CDR3 contains 11 residues. CDR3 region: CASSHTYEQYF. In nucleotides, the CDR3 is TGTGCCAGCAGCCACACCTACGAGCAGTACTTC.

This clonotype turned up a few times. The J gene is TRBJ2-6, the V gene TRBV9; D might be TRBD2 (6 bases). The CDR3 is 19 residues long. V gave up 4 bases and J gave up 0 bases, with 20 bases separating them. Germline V gives CDR1 SGDLS, CDR2 YYNGEE. CDR3 protein: CASSLTRAGRSSGANVLTF. CDR3 coding DNA: TGTGCCAGCAGCCTAACGCGGGCGGGACGTAGCTCTGGGGCCAACGTCCTGACTTTC.

This clonotype was seen a few times. The chain links TRBV7-2 to TRBJ1-2; 10 nucleotides agree with TRBD1. V trimming: 5 bases; J trimming: 4 bases; junction bases outside the gene matches: 13. Germline CDR1 SGHTA, CDR2 FQGNSA. This CDR3 is built from 17 residues. The CDR3 bases are TGTGCCAGCAGCGCAGACTCCGGGACAGGGGCTTTCTATGGCTACACCTTC. It is translated as CASSADSGTGAFYGYTF.

Details on this clonotype: Germline and junction disagree at one end, which may indicate a read error. The chain employs TRBV20-1 and TRBJ2-7; D might be TRBD2 (5 bases). Germline V gene sequence: CDR1 DFQATT, CDR2 SNEGSKA (reference sequence). The CDR3 covers 15 residues. CDR3 region: CSARDSRVSSYEKYF. For the CDR3, the DNA is TGCAGTGCTAGAGATTCGCGGGTGAGCTCCTACGAGAAGTACTTC.

This clonotype occurred a few times. The rearrangement joins TRBV12-3 or TRBV12-4 to TRBJ1-4; weak D call: TRBD1 (5 bases). There are 17 residues in the CDR3. With 1 base removed from V and 7 bases from J, the gap between germline ends came to 19 bases. CDR3 residues: CASSLGPRAGLGEKLFF. As DNA, the CDR3 is TGTGCCAGCAGTTTAGGCCCCCGGGCAGGGCTAGGTGAAAAACTGTTTTTT.

The chain has TRBV29-1 and TRBJ1-3; 9 positions agree with TRBD1. Germline assignment: CDR1 SQVTM and CDR2 ANQGSEA. The V and J ends lost 6 bases and 5 bases, in that order; junction bases with no gene match: 5. This CDR3 contains 13 residues. CDR3 coding DNA: TGCAGCGTCGAACAGGGGGCGAGAAACACCATATATTTT. Its translation is CSVEQGARNTIYF.

V and J are TRBV11-2 and TRBJ1-2; 9 bases fit TRBD1. Germline V gene data show CDR1 as SGHAT and CDR2 as FQNNGV. The length of the CDR3 is 17 residues. Trimming took 5 bases from V and 0 from J; bases not matched to a gene: 10. CDR3 amino acids: CASSRDREPFPNYGYTF. The DNA of the CDR3 is TGTGCCAGCAGCCGGGACAGGGAGCCTTTTCCTAACTATGGCTACACCTTC.

The gene calls are TRBV6-2 or TRBV6-3 and TRBJ2-2, with D maybe TRBD1 (6 bases). The V gene lost 6 bases and the J gene lost 6 bases, with 11 bases spanning the gap. CDR1 MNHEY and CDR2 SVGEGT come from the germline V gene. This CDR3 is built from 13 residues. The CDR3 region is CASRKDSSGELFF. CDR3 nucleotide sequence: TGTGCCAGCAGGAAGGACAGCTCCGGGGAGCTGTTTTTT.

This clonotype was seen a handful of times. The CDR3 DNA follows: TGTGCCACCAGCAGAGATAGTTCAGAATGGAATGAGCAGTTCTTC. Translating gives CATSRDSSEWNEQFF. This chain joins TRBV15 and TRBJ2-1; no firm D call. CDR1 LNHNV and CDR2 YYDKDF come from the germline V gene (reference sequence). This CDR3 contains 15 residues. Trimming removed 0 bases at V and 7 bases at J, with 13 bases between. Together with reference TRBV15 and TRBJ2-1, the CDR3 gives the full variable domain: DAMVIQNPRYQVTQFGKPVTLSCSQTLNHNVMYWYQQKSSQAPKLLFHYYDKDFNNEADTPDNFQSRRPNTSFCFLDIRSPGLGDTAMYLCATSRDSSEWNEQFFGPGTRLTVL.

The chain has TRBV5-1 and TRBJ2-7; D uncertain. The V end lost 2 bases, the J end lost 1 base, and 10 bases lay between the germline ends. The germline V gene encodes CDR1 SGHRS and CDR2 YFSETQ. The CDR3 is 14 amino acids. CDR3 in amino acids: CASSFRWGSYEQYF. For the CDR3, the DNA is TGCGCCAGCAGCTTTCGTTGGGGTTCCTACGAGCAGTACTTC.

This clonotype has a handful of counts. The V call is TRBV29-1, the J call TRBJ2-2; D remains ambiguous. Germline-derived CDR1 and CDR2 are SQVTM and ANQGSEA. The CDR3 length is 13 residues. V was shortened by 1 base and J by 1 base, with 4 bases between the two germline ends. The CDR3, as DNA: TGCAGCGTTGAAGGGCGGAACACCGGGGAGCTGTTTTTT. Encoded protein: CSVEGRNTGELFF.

A few counts support this clonotype. The chain employs TRBV12-3 or TRBV12-4 and TRBJ1-6, with D uncertain. The CDR3 runs 17 residues. Trimming took 6 bases from V and 0 from J, leaving 15 bases between them. This CDR3 is CASSPAAGGSYNSPLHF. The CDR3 coding sequence is TGTGCCAGCAGCCCTGCCGCGGGCGGCTCCTATAATTCACCCCTCCACTTT.

The sample holds a few counts of this clonotype. This chain connects TRBV9 to TRBJ1-1, with D possibly matching TRBD1 (6 bases). The CDR3 contains 14 residues. Trimming took 0 bases from V and 7 from J, leaving 13 bases between them. The germline CDR1 and CDR2 sequences are SGDLS and YYNGEE. The chain's CDR3 is CASSVADSFLEAFF. DNA for the CDR3: TGTGCCAGCAGCGTAGCGGACAGTTTTCTTGAAGCTTTCTTT.

On this clonotype: The junction departs from germline at one end; a sequencing error may be responsible. V gene TRBV12-3 or TRBV12-4 combines with J gene TRBJ2-5; 9 bases align to TRBD1. This CDR3 is 13 amino acids long. The CDR3 region is CASSNTGGHQEIF. The CDR3 DNA reads TGTGCCAGCAGTAACACAGGGGGCCACCAAGAGATCTTC.

The genes are TRBV5-6 and TRBJ1-2; 11 nucleotides match TRBD1. The germline V gene encodes CDR1 SGHDT and CDR2 YYEEEE. The length of the CDR3 is 15 residues. Trimming at V came to 3 bases and at J to 4 bases, leaving 5 bases not matched to a gene. The CDR3 DNA follows: TGTGCCAGCAGCTACGGGACAGGGGGAGGCTATGGCTACACCTTC. This sequence encodes CASSYGTGGGYGYTF.

This sequence joins TRBV5-4 and TRBJ2-5, with 10 bases aligning to TRBD1. The V gene end was trimmed by 4 bases and the J gene end by 5 bases; junction bases not matched to a gene: 8. Germline V lookup: CDR1 SGHNT, CDR2 YYREEE (reference sequence). The CDR3 is 15 residues long. The CDR3 DNA reads as TGTGCCAGCAGCCCAGACAGGGGGCGGTGGGAGACCCAGTACTTC. Translating gives CASSPDRGRWETQYF. The variable domain in full, completed from reference TRBV5-4 and TRBJ2-5, reads ETGVTQSPTHLIKTRGQQVTLRCSSQSGHNTVSWYQQALGQGPQFIFQYYREEENGRGNFPPRFSGLQFPNYSSELNVNALELDDSALYLCASSPDRGRWETQYFGPGTRLLVL.

This clonotype was recorded many times. J is TRBJ2-7 and V is TRBV3-1, with D unresolved. From germline, CDR1 is LGHDT and CDR2 YNNKEL (reference sequence). Trimming took 5 bases from V and 0 from J, leaving 5 bases between them. CDR3 length equals 12 residues. The CDR3 sequence is CASSYNSYEQYF. CDR3 coding DNA: TGTGCCAGCAGCTACAACTCCTACGAGCAGTACTTC.

This clonotype appeared a few times. The V and J genes are TRBV21-1 and TRBJ2-1; the D call in the table, TRBD2, was not verified against the DNA. TRBV21-1 is a listed pseudogene. The CDR3 has 18 residues. CDR3 coding DNA: TGTGCCAGCAGCAAAAGGTCGAGGACTAGAGGATCAAACAATGAGCAGTTCTTC. Protein: CASSKRSRTRGSNNEQFF.

The genes are TRBV19 and TRBJ2-7; TRBD1 matches at 7 bases. CDR3 length: 15 residues. From germline, CDR1 is LNHDA and CDR2 SQIVND (reference sequence). The J segment lost 3 bases and the V segment lost 5 bases, leaving 10 bases of the junction unmatched. CDR3 coding DNA: TGTGCCAGTAGTCCCCCCGGCGGACAGGACTACGAGCAGTACTTC. Its protein is CASSPPGGQDYEQYF.

The V and J genes are TRBV7-2 and TRBJ2-7; D tentatively fits TRBD1 or TRBD2 (5 bases each). The CDR3 extends over 11 amino acids. Between the trimmed V and J ends, which lost 11 bases and 4 bases, there was a span of 12 bases. Germline CDR1 and CDR2: SGHTA and FQGNSA. The CDR3 DNA is TGTGCCGCCCGGGACGGATACGAGCAGTACTTC. Encoded protein: CAARDGYEQYF. Looking up the rest from reference TRBV7-2 and TRBJ2-7 gives the full variable domain: GAGVSQSPSNKVTEKGKDVELRCDPISGHTALYWYRQSLGQGLEFLIYFQGNSAPDKSGLPSDRFSAERTGGSVSTLTIQRTQQEDSAVYLCAARDGYEQYFGPGTRLTVT.

The V and J genes are TRBV7-9 and TRBJ2-5; D is perhaps TRBD1 or TRBD2 (5 bases each). Germline V gives CDR1 SEHNR, CDR2 FQNEAQ (reference sequence). The CDR3 has 15 amino acids. Deletions cut 3 bases from V and 1 base from J, with 12 bases between. The CDR3: CASSLGEDGQETQYF. For the CDR3, the DNA is TGTGCCAGCAGCTTGGGGGAAGACGGCCAAGAGACCCAGTACTTC.

The CDR3 bases are TGTGCCAGCAGCTTTATTCAGAACTATGGCTACACCTTC. It translates to CASSFIQNYGYTF. This rearrangement joins TRBV11-2 to TRBJ1-2; D gene unclear. The CDR3 sequence is 13 residues long. Trimming left V 3 bases short and J 2 bases short, with 7 bases between. Germline CDR1 is SGHAT and CDR2 is FQNNGV.

This clonotype was recorded a few times. This chain links TRBV4-2 with TRBJ2-7, with 8 nucleotides matching TRBD2. Germline values: CDR1 LGHNA, CDR2 YNFKEQ. This CDR3 spans 15 amino acids. The V segment lost 2 bases and the J segment 2 bases; nucleotides outside the gene matches: 5. CDR3: CASSQPLAATYEQYF. The CDR3 coding sequence is TGTGCCAGCAGCCAACCACTAGCGGCTACCTACGAGCAGTACTTC.

This sequence joins TRBV12-3 or TRBV12-4 and TRBJ2-3; possibly TRBD2 for D (7 bases). V was trimmed by 6 bases and J by 8 bases, leaving 27 bases between them. This CDR3 has 17 amino acids. The CDR3 protein is CASSHVHGIGGDGTQYF. The CDR3 DNA reads TGTGCCAGCAGCCACGTGCATGGGATAGGGGGGGATGGTACGCAGTATTTT.

The CDR3 DNA reads as TGTGCCAGCAAGCCTAGCGGGAGCACAGATACGCAGTATTTT. Its protein product is CASKPSGSTDTQYF. V is TRBV6-5 and J is TRBJ2-3; 8 bases map to TRBD2. CDR1 is MNHEY, CDR2 SVGAGI, per germline. The CDR3 sequence is 14 residues long. Unmatched junction bases numbered 3, after V lost 7 bases and J lost 0 bases.

The rearrangement joins TRBV11-2 to TRBJ1-5, with D unresolved. The CDR3 contains 13 residues. V gave up 6 bases and J gave up 4 bases, with 10 bases separating them. The germline V gene has CDR1 SGHAT and CDR2 FQNNGV. The CDR3: CASRLTVNQPQHF. The DNA for the CDR3 is TGTGCCAGCAGATTGACGGTTAATCAGCCCCAGCATTTT.